This TCR beta chain stems from a study of glioma-infiltrating T cells. Findings and limits, study-wide: Tissue-blood divergence was below expectation in non-neoplastic patients, above in gliomas.

This CDR3 region has 11 residues. Looked up from germline, CDR1 is SQVTM and CDR2 is ANQGSEA. Remarks on this clonotype: Its antigen remains unidentified. Relative to the germline gene, one junction end is altered; a read error may explain this.

TCR alpha and beta CDR3 regions were amplified from RNA using iRepertoire nested multiplex PCR. Tissue mRNA or PBMC total RNA, roughly 85-450 ng, went into one-step reverse transcription and amplification. TCRdb processed the multiplex PCR reads anew with MiXCR; each CDR3 protein has one entry. This repertoire shows 9,500 to 13,000 distinct CDR3 sequences, about 50% found once; its top ten account for about a fifth. This chain uses TRBV29-1 with TRBJ2-7, with D perhaps TRBD2 (5 bases). Sequenced: glioma tissue, nonneoplastic brain tissue, or PBMCs (not recorded which). This sequence originates from a human donor with low-grade glioma or glioblastoma, undergoing nonglioma brain surgery, or in good health (not recorded which). The CDR3 bases are TGCAGCCTAGGGAGCTCCTACGAGCATTACTTC. Its translation: CSLGSSYEHYF.